The T cell receptor beta chain described here comes from a study of T cells in Graves' hyperthyroidism and ophthalmopathy. Study-level results: Using 13 V-J features, a model discriminated ophthalmopathy from stable hyperthyroidism. The model's output predicted ophthalmopathy at a median of approximately 6.5 months prior to onset.

V lost 6 bases to trimming and J lost 5 bases, with 5 bases between them. Per germline, CDR1 MDHEN and CDR2 SYDVKM. The CDR3 is 11 amino acids. TCR beta CDR3 regions were amplified from RNA. During a first-round RT-PCR of the TCR CDR3, the HTBI primer set was used. TCRdb processed the multiplex PCR reads anew with MiXCR; each CDR3 protein has one entry. This table holds around 280,000 distinct CDR3 sequences, approximately 12% found once. This clonotype was counted at least ten times. Its antigen is as yet unknown. V is TRBV28 and J is TRBJ1-5; D may be TRBD1 (5 bases). The sample consisted of blood. This clonotype originated in a woman aged 25 to 39 with Graves' hyperthyroidism that later progressed to Graves' ophthalmopathy. The CDR3 nucleotides are TGTGCCAGCAGGACAGATCAGCCCCAGCATTTT. It encodes CASRTDQPQHF.